This T cell receptor beta chain was identified in a study of blood T cell repertoires in COVID-19 (dated by TCRdb to 2020 to 2022). Background for the entire study: Samples covering the acute and convalescent phases of COVID-19 were provided by collaborators in the United States, Italy and Spain. The material from the prospective study consisted of cDNA or gDNA derived from T cells, B-cell-depleted T cells, or PBMCs. Deeply sampled blood TCRbeta repertoires from subjects exposed to, actively infected with, or recovered from COVID-19 were included in the dataset. Samples were obtained from the ongoing ImmuneRACE study (first 160 participants) and from over 1,000 subjects provided by 6 global collaborators. Where available, HLA class I and class II types were obtained from metadata supplied by the sample provider rather than from assay-based typing. The repertoires were released in a freely available public database meant as a resource for research on the immune response to SARS-CoV-2. The sample metadata nearly always contained a de-identified subject ID, COVID-19 status, age in years and sex. General findings and caveats noted by the study authors: How much clinical and demographic metadata was included differed by source and by participant, and the metadata was provided uncurated.

A second Seattle source provided samples from volunteer blood donors who had recovered from COVID-19. The collaborating institutions used their own protocols to collect whole blood in K2EDTA tubes. For TCRbeta analysis, collaborators shipped samples in one of three forms: frozen whole blood, isolated PBMCs, or DNA extracted from either of those sample types. This clone was counted once. Its antigen is currently not known. The input lacks base qualities; no much larger clone sits a single base away. There are 16 amino acids in the CDR3, from cysteine to phenylalanine inclusive. Solely the CDR3 DNA is kept, with 48 bases framed from the first base. Reading the germline V gene gives CDR1 SGDLS and CDR2 YYNGEE. From V the trimming removes 4 bases and from J it removes 5 bases, while the gene matches leave 14 bases of the junction unaccounted for. TCRbeta CDR3 regions were amplified from genomic DNA by means of the immunoSEQ Assay, a bias-controlled multiplex PCR. From the authors' description of their analysis: The number of nucleated cells in each sample was estimated from the amplification of reference gene primers within the assay. To quantify the absolute abundance of each unique TCRbeta CDR3 rearrangement, sequence reads were collapsed and filtered. Productive Simpson clonality was computed per sample as the square root of Simpson's diversity index over productive rearrangements. In TCRdb, the immuneACCESS table is reduced to in-frame sequences with V and J assigned. These tables do not hold every clone; where another copy was compared, an unresolved V gene accounts for under half, and the others remain unexplained. That table is the source of V, J and clone size, and D and trimming were worked out from the DNA. The table for this sample lists a few hundred thousand clones; around 86% of them were counted only once. Of the sample, 2% to 2.5% is held by the ten largest clones.

The V and J genes are TRBV9 and TRBJ2-5; 7 bases in the middle match TRBD1. The source of this sequence is a man between 25 and 39 years old who had recovered from COVID-19. The sample was peripheral blood. The nucleotides are TGTGCCAGCAGCTCGGCAGGAGGACAGGCGGCGGAGACCCAGTACTTC. It encodes CASSSAGGQAAETQYF.